This TCR beta chain was captured by sequencing in a study of beta chain features in type 1 diabetes (dated by TCRdb to the late 2010s). Study-level background: No differences in mean age, gender distribution, total cell number or subset yield were found between patients and healthy donors. A total of some 100,000,000 sorted cells were examined across all samples, and the number of cells per subset was strongly correlated with RNA yield. In the study, recently diagnosed type 1 diabetes patients and matched healthy donors were compared on the TCRB repertoires of their sorted circulating CD4+ T cell subsets. Regulatory and stem cell-like memory subsets were obtained from only 8 patients and about eight healthy donors, while naive and central memory subsets were obtained from all 28 donors. Broad study findings and their caveats: PCR may preferentially amplify shorter templates, but because patient and control samples were amplified and corrected together, any resulting skew would affect both groups equally. Type 1 diabetes patients showed a moderate but significant shortening of TCRB CDR3 length in all four CD4+ subsets. Only small numbers of individuals were included in the HLA sub-analyses, which left unresolved whether HLA type had any influence on TCRB rearrangement. Patients with type 1 diabetes made fewer insertions and deleted more nucleotides at VDJ recombination sites, implying thymic rearrangement abnormalities. Naive, central memory and regulatory TCRB repertoires appeared more similar among patients than among healthy donors. Sequencing cDNA rather than genomic DNA could over-represent highly expressing activated cells, although activation and CD3 levels did not differ between groups.

CDR1 and CDR2 are drawn from the germline V gene: SGHNT, YENEEA. Spanning cysteine to phenylalanine, the CDR3 consists of 16 amino acids. Here the CDR3 DNA is all that survives: 48 bases in frame from base 1. The V and J ends are trimmed by 5 bases and 0 bases, leaving 11 bases between them. Turning to this clone: Its antigen is currently not known. No base qualities exist here, and no much larger clone lies one base off it.

Each donor gave one peripheral blood draw, roughly 110 mL on average, collected into heparinised tubes. Using a panel that included CD45RO, CCR7, CD25, CD127, CD95 and CD27, naive, central memory, regulatory and stem cell-like memory CD4+ T cells were sorted on a BD FACSAria II. Purity was above 98% for every sorted population. PBMCs were isolated right away by Lymphoprep density gradient centrifugation and were stained directly, without culture. Samples were stained and sorted in pairs, with one healthy donor and one patient per experiment, so that batch effects were minimized. The entire isolated RNA was reverse transcribed using the High Capacity cDNA Reverse Transcription Kit, and thus expressed TCRB transcripts were sequenced. Deep immunoSEQ sequencing was applied to naive, central memory and regulatory T cell samples, giving an average of about 3.6 million total reads per sample. After sorted cells were lysed in RLT buffer, RNA was extracted with DNase-treated RNeasy Micro or Mini kits, with the choice depending on cell number. To prevent cross-contamination, each cell subset was processed individually, whereas patient and healthy donor samples were processed jointly. The immunoSEQ multiplex PCR was used to amplify TCRB sequences from cDNA, yielding 87-bp fragments that span the CDR3 region. Sequencing of the amplicons was done on the Illumina HiSeq platform. Per the authors' processing: Synthetic template baselines were used to correct PCR bias computationally, reads within Hamming distance 2 were collapsed, and singletons that could not be merged were discarded. Reads were aligned against IMGT so that V, D and J genes, CDR3 length and insertions or deletions at six rearrangement sites could be assigned. Clonotype counts were normalized to sorted cell number within each subset before computing true diversity and Gini coefficients with the tcR R package. Repertoire sharing was quantified using the overlap coefficient calculated on TCRB nucleotide sequences. Out-of-frame TCRB sequences from naive cells were analyzed to stand in for the pre-selection repertoire. TCRdb carries this immuneACCESS record with in-frame sequences only. Its versions omit some clonotypes, under half of them owing to an unresolved V gene in the studies checked, with the rest unexplained. Clone size and the V and J calls come from that table; the DNA yielded D and trimming. This sample comprises around 650,000 clones, around 11% of them detected only once. Of the sample, around 0.12% falls within the top ten clones.

The clonotype was recovered from a young man with type 1 diabetes. Sequenced sample: naive CD4+ T cells from blood. The sample's cell subset or site, from its label and the paper: true naive CD4+ T cells. The V and J genes are TRBV11-3 and TRBJ2-6, with an unclear D gene assignment. For the CDR3, the sequence is CASSRPGSSGANVLTF. The nucleotide sequence is TGTGCCAGCAGCCGTCCCGGTAGCTCTGGGGCCAACGTCCTGACTTTC.